Presented here are 27 T cell receptor beta chains from one specimen sequenced in a study of shared clonotypes between healthy human individuals. The table came from immunoSEQ multiplex PCR; TCRdb's copy has only in-frame clones and leaves some out. The data show hundreds of thousands of clones, with about 96% seen just once and roughly 0.1% held by the top ten. Positively selected for CCR7, the CD45RO-negative cells used as naive CD8 cells excluded terminally differentiated effector memory CD45RA+ cells. Sequenced input: naive CD8+ T cells sorted from blood. All receptors derive from a woman in her 30s in good health.

The rearrangement joins TRBV5-6 to TRBJ1-1; 7 bases agree with TRBD1. V dropped 3 bases and J dropped 5; count of bases not matched to a gene: 13. The CDR3 is made up of 16 amino acids. CDR1 and CDR2 from the germline V gene are SGHDT and YYEEEE. The CDR3 nucleotides read TGTGCCAGCAGCTGCGACACAGGGGCCCTTCGTACTGAAGCTTTCTTT. Translation: CASSCDTGALRTEAFF.

The genes are TRBV5-6 and TRBJ2-2; D might be TRBD2 (6 bases). Trimming removed 3 bases at V and 6 bases at J, with 15 bases between. This CDR3 comprises 15 residues. Germline CDR1 and CDR2: SGHDT and YYEEEE. CDR3 amino acids: CASSSTSWGAGELFF. The CDR3 DNA sequence: TGTGCCAGCAGCTCGACGTCTTGGGGGGCCGGGGAGCTGTTTTTT.

The genes are TRBV13 and TRBJ1-6, with D maybe TRBD1 (6 bases). Germline lookup yields CDR1 PRHDT and CDR2 FYEKMQ (reference sequence). Trimming removed 0 bases at V and 6 bases at J, with 6 bases between. This CDR3 spans 14 amino acids. This chain's CDR3 is CASSLGQGNSPLHF. In DNA form, the CDR3 reads TGTGCCAGCAGCTTAGGACAGGGTAATTCACCCCTCCACTTT.

The chain couples TRBV19 to TRBJ1-1; D perhaps matches TRBD1 (5 bases). The germline V and J ends were trimmed by 3 bases and 3 bases, with 14 bases remaining between them. The germline gives CDR1 LNHDA, CDR2 SQIVND (reference sequence). The CDR3 is 15 residues long. The CDR3 region has the DNA TGTGCCAGTAGTATTCTGGCAGGGTTCGACACTGAAGCTTTCTTT. It specifies CASSILAGFDTEAFF.

This chain joins TRBV7-6 and TRBJ2-7; D may be TRBD2 (5 bases). Germline assignment: CDR1 SGHVS and CDR2 FNYEAQ. V lost 6 bases and J 0 bases, leaving 15 bases between the germline ends. This CDR3 comprises 15 residues. The CDR3 sequence is CASSYGLADSYEQYF. The CDR3 coding sequence is TGTGCCAGCAGTTATGGACTCGCTGACTCCTACGAGCAGTACTTC.

The chain carries TRBV19 and TRBJ2-7; 8 positions agree with TRBD2. Per the germline V gene, CDR1 is LNHDA and CDR2 is SQIVND (reference sequence). Germline trimming cut 7 bases from V and 1 base from J; bases unmatched to any gene: 12. The CDR3 is 16 amino acids. The CDR3 loop reads CASTLGLTSDSYEQYF. CDR3 in DNA: TGTGCCAGTACTCTCGGTTTGACTAGCGATTCCTACGAGCAGTACTTC.

The chain links TRBV27 to TRBJ1-2; D unclear. The CDR3 consists of 14 residues. Trimming cost V 3 bases and J 4 bases, with 12 bases left between them. CDR1 is MNHEY and CDR2 is SMNVEV in the germline V gene (reference sequence). CDR3 DNA: TGTGCCAGCAGTTTCCGAGGGCCGGGCTATGGCTACACCTTC. Protein product: CASSFRGPGYGYTF.

The J gene is TRBJ1-2, the V gene TRBV2; D is ambiguous. Trimming left V 8 bases short and J 4 bases short, with 14 bases between. Germline CDR1 is SNHLY and CDR2 is FYNNEI. The CDR3 contains 13 residues. The CDR3 DNA reads as TGTGCCAGCCCCCGCATCGGTTTCTATGGCTACACCTTC. It translates to CASPRIGFYGYTF.

The chain is built from TRBV7-9 and TRBJ2-3; perhaps TRBD1 as D (6 bases). This CDR3 is 15 amino acids long. Trimming left V 5 bases short and J 1 base short, with 13 bases between. Germline CDR1 reads SEHNR; CDR2 reads FQNEAQ (reference sequence). The CDR3 DNA follows: TGTGCCAGCAGCGAACAGGGTCGGGGCACAGATACGCAGTATTTT. This encodes CASSEQGRGTDTQYF.

The J gene is TRBJ2-7, the V gene TRBV11-2; D is possibly TRBD2 (6 bases). CDR1 SGHAT and CDR2 FQNNGV come from the germline V gene. V lost 1 base to trimming and J lost 2 bases, with 12 bases between them. The CDR3 is made up of 15 amino acids. The CDR3 coding sequence is TGTGCCAGCAGCTTAGTGGCGGGAATCCCCTACGAGCAGTACTTC. Protein sequence: CASSLVAGIPYEQYF.

V usage is TRBV29-1 and J usage is TRBJ1-5; no definite D call. There are 13 residues in the CDR3. Germline assignment: CDR1 SQVTM and CDR2 ANQGSEA. V dropped 3 bases and J dropped 0 bases, with 6 bases sitting between them. Here the CDR3 DNA reads TGCAGCGTTGAGGACGGTAGCAATCAGCCCCAGCATTTT. This translates into CSVEDGSNQPQHF.

The V call is TRBV28, the J call TRBJ2-7, with TRBD2 identical over 7 bases. Germline V CDR1 and CDR2: MDHEN, SYDVKM. The CDR3 consists of 13 residues. V gave up 5 bases and J gave up 5 bases; unmatched junction bases: 6. The CDR3 reads CASSPLAGDEQYF. CDR3 coding DNA: TGTGCCAGCAGTCCCCTGGCGGGAGACGAGCAGTACTTC.

This chain joins TRBV21-1 and TRBJ2-3; TRBD1 is taken as the D call from the table, unchecked against the DNA. TRBV21-1 is designated a pseudogene. There are 14 residues in the CDR3. Here the CDR3 reads CASPGTGGLDTQYF. CDR3 coding DNA: TGTGCCAGCCCCGGGACAGGGGGCCTAGATACGCAGTATTTT.

The chain couples TRBV19 to TRBJ2-7, with D possibly TRBD2 on 6 matching bases. Per the germline V gene, CDR1 is LNHDA and CDR2 is SQIVND (reference sequence). Trimming shortened V by 3 bases and J by 3 bases, and 15 bases separated the two germline ends. The CDR3 spans 15 residues. The CDR3: CASSIEGRGNYEQYF. CDR3 DNA: TGTGCCAGTAGTATCGAGGGACGGGGGAACTACGAGCAGTACTTC.

The chain has TRBV19 and TRBJ2-2; 7 bases line up with TRBD1. CDR3 size: 15 residues. J gave up 6 bases and V 9 bases, and 13 bases lay outside the gene matches. CDR1 is LNHDA, CDR2 SQIVND, per germline (reference sequence). In DNA, the CDR3 is TGTGCCAGCAGAGACAGGGCAAGTTTCCCCGGGGAGCTGTTTTTT. Its translation: CASRDRASFPGELFF.

There are a few counts of this clone. The rearrangement joins TRBV5-5 to TRBJ2-1; TRBD2 matches at 9 bases. CDR3 size: 17 residues. Looked up from germline, CDR1 is SGHKS and CDR2 is YYEKEE (reference sequence). After removal of 4 bases from V and 1 base from J, the junction contained 9 bases not matched to a gene. The CDR3, as DNA: TGTGCCAGCAGCGTCTTGGCGGGAGGGCCTTCCTACAATGAGCAGTTCTTC. This codes for CASSVLAGGPSYNEQFF.

This chain uses TRBV27 with TRBJ2-7; 12 bases fit TRBD2. Per the germline V gene, CDR1 is MNHEY and CDR2 is SMNVEV (reference sequence). This CDR3 comprises 14 residues. The J segment lost 6 bases and the V segment lost 3 bases, leaving 3 bases of the junction unmatched. CDR3 protein: CASSFLAGGGEQYF. For the CDR3, the DNA is TGTGCCAGCAGTTTTCTAGCGGGAGGGGGCGAGCAGTACTTC.

V and J are TRBV7-2 and TRBJ2-1, with a tentative D call TRBD2 (6 bases). This CDR3 has 16 residues. Trimming left V 1 base short and J 5 bases short, with 15 bases between. Per germline, CDR1 SGHTA and CDR2 FQGNSA. CDR3 bases: TGTGCCAGCAGCTTAGGCCCTCGGGGGAGGAACAATGAGCAGTTCTTC. Protein sequence: CASSLGPRGRNNEQFF.

This clone was seen once. The CDR3 nucleotides are TGTGCCAGTAGTCAGTGGCTAGCGGCCTACAATGAGCAGTTCTTC. Translated: CASSQWLAAYNEQFF. V is TRBV19 and J is TRBJ2-1, with 7 bases aligning to TRBD2. The junction had 6 bases not matched to a gene; V was cut back by 5 bases and J by 2 bases. Per the germline V gene, CDR1 is LNHDA and CDR2 is SQIVND (reference sequence). CDR3 size: 15 residues.

V gene TRBV27 combines with J gene TRBJ1-2; D is uncertain. The V gene's germline CDR1 is MNHEY and CDR2 SMNVEV (reference sequence). With 5 bases removed from V and 6 bases from J, the gap between germline ends came to 16 bases. The CDR3 covers 14 residues. The CDR3 spells CASSPVGSSHGYTF. In nucleotides, the CDR3 is TGTGCCAGCAGTCCCGTAGGCAGCTCGCATGGCTACACCTTC.

This clone was detected a few times. The chain combines TRBV25-1 with TRBJ2-2, with TRBD2 as a possible D gene (6 bases). V shed 5 bases and J shed 3 bases, with 16 bases lying between them. CDR3 length: 16 amino acids. Germline values: CDR1 MGHDK, CDR2 SYGVNS. The CDR3 nucleotides are TGTGCCAGCAGTATATTGGAGGAGGGGTACACCGGGGAGCTGTTTTTT. Amino acid sequence: CASSILEEGYTGELFF.

The chain carries TRBV30 and TRBJ1-5; no definite D call. The ends were cut back, 4 bases at V and 3 bases at J, with 10 bases in the middle. This CDR3 spans 13 amino acids. Germline V gene lookup returns CDR1 GTSNPN and CDR2 SVGIG (reference sequence). CDR3 DNA: TGTGCCTGGACTACCCGAGCCAATCAGCCCCAGCATTTT. As protein: CAWTTRANQPQHF.

This rearrangement joins TRBV10-2 to TRBJ2-1, with unresolved D. The V gene's germline CDR1 is WSHSY and CDR2 SAAADI. This CDR3 has 12 residues. V lost 8 bases to trimming and J lost 10 bases, with 15 bases between them. Written as DNA, the CDR3 is TGCGCCAGCCGAGGCCCGGACGCCGAGCAGTTCTTC. Its protein product is CASRGPDAEQFF.

This clone appeared a single time. The V gene is TRBV14, the J gene TRBJ2-7; D is unresolved. Germline values: CDR1 SGHDN, CDR2 FVKESK. CDR3 size: 13 residues. V dropped 9 bases and J dropped 4 bases, with 16 bases sitting between them. CDR3 protein: CARRDIYTYEQYF. DNA of the CDR3: TGTGCCAGGAGAGACATTTACACGTACGAGCAGTACTTC. Combining the CDR3 with reference TRBV14 and TRBJ2-7 gives the whole variable domain EAGVTQFPSHSVIEKGQTVTLRCDPISGHDNLYWYRRVMGKEIKFLLHFVKESKQDESGMPNNRFLAERTGGTYSTLKVQPAELEDSGVYFCARRDIYTYEQYFGPGTRLTVT.

The chain combines TRBV9 with TRBJ2-5; D unclear. This CDR3 comprises 15 residues. V lost 3 bases to trimming and J lost 10 bases, with 22 bases between them. Germline V gene lookup returns CDR1 SGDLS and CDR2 YYNGEE. DNA for the CDR3: TGTGCCAGCAGCGCGACTCTCTCTCCCATTGGCGGCCAGTACTTC. It encodes CASSATLSPIGGQYF.

The J gene is TRBJ1-4, the V gene TRBV5-1; D is perhaps TRBD1 (5 bases). The CDR3 is 15 amino acids. Trimming left V 0 bases short and J 2 bases short, with 8 bases between. The germline gives CDR1 SGHRS, CDR2 YFSETQ. Here the CDR3 DNA reads TGCGCCAGCAGCTTGGGCGGGGGGACTAATGAAAAACTGTTTTTT. Protein product: CASSLGGGTNEKLFF.

This chain joins TRBV7-6 and TRBJ2-7, with TRBD2 identical over 9 bases. V dropped 2 bases and J dropped 3; count of bases not matched to a gene: 5. Per germline, CDR1 SGHVS and CDR2 FNYEAQ. The CDR3 is 15 amino acids. CDR3 nucleotides: TGTGCCAGCAGCTTACTAGCGGGGAACGACTACGAGCAGTACTTC. Its protein is CASSLLAGNDYEQYF.